The subject of this entry is one TCR beta chain. What it binds is unknown. The data belong to a study of cytomegalovirus exposure and HLA in healthy donors. The study, taken as a whole, reports: In vitro confirmation showed three CMV-associated chains to be CMV antigen specific. According to a subsequent analysis, TCR clusters from the first cohort were inclined to appear together in the roughly 130 validation repertoires.

The repertoire was sequenced with immunoSEQ multiplex PCR; TCRdb's copy has only in-frame clones and lacks some. The sample consists of 70,000 to 75,000 clones, roughly 94% of them appearing once. V lost 8 bases and J lost 1, with 9 bases in between. The CDR3 spans 13 residues. CDR1 is ENHRY, CDR2 SYGVKD, per germline. The sequence derives from a woman aged 18-30 years in good health and CMV-seropositive. Sequencing input: PBMCs. The chain employs TRBV10-3 and TRBJ1-5, with D hard to call. The CDR3 protein is CAIAQWSNQPQHF. CDR3 nucleotide sequence: TGTGCCATCGCCCAGTGGAGCAATCAGCCCCAGCATTTT.